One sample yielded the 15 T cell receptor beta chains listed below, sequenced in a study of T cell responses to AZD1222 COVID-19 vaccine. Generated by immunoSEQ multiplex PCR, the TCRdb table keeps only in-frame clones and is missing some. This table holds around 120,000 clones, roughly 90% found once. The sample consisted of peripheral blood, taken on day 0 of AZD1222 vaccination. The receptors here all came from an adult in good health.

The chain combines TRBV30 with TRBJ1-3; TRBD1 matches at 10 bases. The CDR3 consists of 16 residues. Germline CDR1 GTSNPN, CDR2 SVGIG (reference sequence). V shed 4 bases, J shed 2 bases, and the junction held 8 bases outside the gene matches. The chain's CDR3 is CAWIGDRGNPGNTIYF. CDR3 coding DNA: TGTGCCTGGATTGGGGACAGGGGAAATCCTGGAAACACCATATATTTT. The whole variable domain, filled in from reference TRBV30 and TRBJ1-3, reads SQTIHQWPATLVQPVGSPLSLECTVEGTSNPNLYWYRQAAGRGLQLLFYSVGIGQISSEVPQNLSASRPQDRQFILSSKKLLLSDSGFYLCAWIGDRGNPGNTIYFGEGSWLTVV.

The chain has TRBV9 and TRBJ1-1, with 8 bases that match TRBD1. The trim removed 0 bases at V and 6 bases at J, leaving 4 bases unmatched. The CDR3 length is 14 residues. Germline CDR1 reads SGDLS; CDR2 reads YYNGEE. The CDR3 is CASSVEQGASEAFF. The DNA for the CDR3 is TGTGCCAGCAGCGTAGAGCAGGGGGCCTCTGAAGCTTTCTTT.

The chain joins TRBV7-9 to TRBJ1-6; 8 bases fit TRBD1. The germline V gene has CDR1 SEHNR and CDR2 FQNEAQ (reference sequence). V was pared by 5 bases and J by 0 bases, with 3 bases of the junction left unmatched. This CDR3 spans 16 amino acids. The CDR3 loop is CASSGDRHSYNSPLHF. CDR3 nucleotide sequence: TGTGCCAGCAGCGGGGACAGGCACTCCTATAATTCACCCCTCCACTTT.

The CDR3 DNA follows: TGTGCCAGCAGTCCGGACGGTAATAGCAATCAGCCCCAGCATTTT. Translated, it gives CASSPDGNSNQPQHF. The V call is TRBV2, the J call TRBJ1-5; D not certain. Trimming took 5 bases from V and 0 from J, leaving 11 bases between them. Germline V gene data show CDR1 as SNHLY and CDR2 as FYNNEI. The CDR3 runs to 15 residues. The full variable domain, rest sourced from reference TRBV2 and TRBJ1-5, is EPEVTQTPSHQVTQMGQEVILRCVPISNHLYFYWYRQILGQKVEFLVSFYNNEISEKSEIFDDQFSVERPDGSNFTLKIRSTKLEDSAMYFCASSPDGNSNQPQHFGDGTRLSIL.

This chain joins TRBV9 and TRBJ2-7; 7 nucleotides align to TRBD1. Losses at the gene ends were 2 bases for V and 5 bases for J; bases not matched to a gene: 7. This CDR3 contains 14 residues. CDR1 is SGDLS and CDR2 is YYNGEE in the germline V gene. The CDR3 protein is CASSVGQAYDEQYF. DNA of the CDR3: TGTGCCAGCAGCGTCGGACAGGCTTACGACGAGCAGTACTTC.

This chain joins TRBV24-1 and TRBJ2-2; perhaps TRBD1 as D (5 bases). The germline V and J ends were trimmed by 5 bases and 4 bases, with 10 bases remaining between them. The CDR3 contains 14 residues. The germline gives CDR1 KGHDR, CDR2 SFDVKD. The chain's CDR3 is CATSVQGGTGELFF. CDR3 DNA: TGTGCCACCAGTGTCCAGGGCGGCACCGGGGAGCTGTTTTTT.

CDR3 nucleotides: TGTGCCAGCAGTTTCCTCTTTGCAACTAATGAAAAACTGTTTTTT. This sequence encodes CASSFLFATNEKLFF. V gene TRBV28 combines with J gene TRBJ1-4; D remains unclear. The CDR3 runs to 15 residues. The germline CDR1 and CDR2 sequences are MDHEN and SYDVKM. V lost 3 bases to trimming and J lost 0 bases, with 8 bases between them. The full variable domain, in which reference TRBV28 and TRBJ1-4 provide the parts outside the CDR3, is DVKVTQSSRYLVKRTGEKVFLECVQDMDHENMFWYRQDPGLGLRLIYFSYDVKMKEKGDIPEGYSVSREKKERFSLILESASTNQTSMYLCASSFLFATNEKLFFGSGTQLSVL.

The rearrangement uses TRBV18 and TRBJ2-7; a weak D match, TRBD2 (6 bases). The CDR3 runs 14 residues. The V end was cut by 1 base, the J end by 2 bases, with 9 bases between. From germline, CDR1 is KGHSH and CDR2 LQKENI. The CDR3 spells CASSPRGEAYEQYF. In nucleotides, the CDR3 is TGTGCCAGCTCACCACGGGGGGAGGCCTACGAGCAGTACTTC.

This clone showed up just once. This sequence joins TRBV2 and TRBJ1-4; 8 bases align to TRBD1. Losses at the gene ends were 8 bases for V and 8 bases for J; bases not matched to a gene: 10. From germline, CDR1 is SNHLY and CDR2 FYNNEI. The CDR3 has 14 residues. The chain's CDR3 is CASLPQGAKEKLFF. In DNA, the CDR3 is TGTGCCAGCTTGCCCCAGGGGGCCAAAGAAAAACTGTTTTTT.

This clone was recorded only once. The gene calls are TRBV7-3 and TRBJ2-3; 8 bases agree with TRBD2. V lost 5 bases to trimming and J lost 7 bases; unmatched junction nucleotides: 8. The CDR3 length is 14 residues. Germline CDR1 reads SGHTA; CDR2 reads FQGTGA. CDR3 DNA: TGTGCCAGCAGCACCGGGACTAGTTTTCATACGCAGTATTTT. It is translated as CASSTGTSFHTQYF. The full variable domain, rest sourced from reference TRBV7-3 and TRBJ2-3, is GAGVSQTPSNKVTEKGKYVELRCDPISGHTALYWYRQSLGQGPEFLIYFQGTGAADDSGLPNDRFFAVRPEGSVSTLKIQRTERGDSAVYLCASSTGTSFHTQYFGPGTRLTVL.

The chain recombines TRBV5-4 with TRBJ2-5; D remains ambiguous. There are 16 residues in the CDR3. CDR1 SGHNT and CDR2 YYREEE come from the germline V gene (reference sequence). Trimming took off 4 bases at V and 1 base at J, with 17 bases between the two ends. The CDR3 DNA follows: TGTGCCAGCAGCGCAGCACCGCGGAGCGTCCAAGAGACCCAGTACTTC. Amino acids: CASSAAPRSVQETQYF. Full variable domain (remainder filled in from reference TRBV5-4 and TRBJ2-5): ETGVTQSPTHLIKTRGQQVTLRCSSQSGHNTVSWYQQALGQGPQFIFQYYREEENGRGNFPPRFSGLQFPNYSSELNVNALELDDSALYLCASSAAPRSVQETQYFGPGTRLLVL.

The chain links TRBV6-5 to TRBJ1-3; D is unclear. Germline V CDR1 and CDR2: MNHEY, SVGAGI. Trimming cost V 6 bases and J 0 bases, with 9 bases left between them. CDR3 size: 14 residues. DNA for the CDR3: TGTGCCAGCAGGCAGGTTATCTCTGGAAACACCATATATTTT. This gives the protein CASRQVISGNTIYF.

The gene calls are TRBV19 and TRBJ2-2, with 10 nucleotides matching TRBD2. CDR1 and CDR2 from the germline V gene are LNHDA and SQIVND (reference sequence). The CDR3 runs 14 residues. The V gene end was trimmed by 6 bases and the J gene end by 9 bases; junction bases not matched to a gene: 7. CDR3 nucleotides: TGTGCCAGTAGATCGGGACTAGCGCCTCGGGAGCTGTTTTTT. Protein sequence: CASRSGLAPRELFF.

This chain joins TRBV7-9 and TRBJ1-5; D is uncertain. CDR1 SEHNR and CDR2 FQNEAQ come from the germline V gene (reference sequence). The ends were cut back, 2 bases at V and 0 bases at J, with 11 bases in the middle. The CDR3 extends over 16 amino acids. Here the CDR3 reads CASSLSREFSNQPQHF. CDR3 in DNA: TGTGCCAGCAGCTTATCTCGTGAATTTAGCAATCAGCCCCAGCATTTT.

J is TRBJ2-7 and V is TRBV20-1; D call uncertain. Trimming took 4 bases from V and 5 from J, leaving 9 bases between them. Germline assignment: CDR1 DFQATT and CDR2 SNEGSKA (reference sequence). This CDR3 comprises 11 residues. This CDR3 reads CSAIGRNEQYF. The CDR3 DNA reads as TGCAGTGCTATTGGGCGGAACGAGCAGTACTTC.